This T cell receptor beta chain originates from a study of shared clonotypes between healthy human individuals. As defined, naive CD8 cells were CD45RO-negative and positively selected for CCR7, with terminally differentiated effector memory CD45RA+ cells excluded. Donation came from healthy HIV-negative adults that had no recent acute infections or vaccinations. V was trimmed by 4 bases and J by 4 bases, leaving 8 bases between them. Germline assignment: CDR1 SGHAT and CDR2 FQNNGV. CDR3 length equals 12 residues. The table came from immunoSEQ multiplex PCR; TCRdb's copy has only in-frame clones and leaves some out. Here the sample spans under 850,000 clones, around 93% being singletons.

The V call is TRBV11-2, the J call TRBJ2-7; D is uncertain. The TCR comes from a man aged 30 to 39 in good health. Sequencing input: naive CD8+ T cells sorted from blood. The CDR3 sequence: CASSSQRYEQYF. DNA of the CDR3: TGTGCCAGCAGCTCCCAGAGATACGAGCAGTACTTC. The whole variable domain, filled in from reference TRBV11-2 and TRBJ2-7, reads EAGVAQSPRYKIIEKRQSVAFWCNPISGHATLYWYQQILGQGPKLLIQFQNNGVVDDSQLPKDRFSAERLKGVDSTLKIQPAKLEDSAVYLCASSSQRYEQYFGPGTRLTVT.